One sample yielded the 19 T cell receptor beta chains listed below, sequenced in a study of CD8 T cells in ankylosing spondylitis. TCRdb re-derived calls from the 5' RACE reads in MiXCR, one entry per CDR3 protein. This sample has approximately 140,000 distinct CDR3 sequences, with under 45% found just once. Material: synovial fluid, either unsorted or a sorted T cell fraction (not recorded which). These receptors all come from a male donor with ankylosing spondylitis.

The chain employs TRBV2 and TRBJ2-5; the match to TRBD2 covers 9 bases. The CDR3 consists of 16 residues. Germline CDR1 reads SNHLY; CDR2 reads FYNNEI. The junction had 5 bases not matched to a gene; V was cut back by 2 bases and J by 1 base. The CDR3 loop is CASSERNSGGQETQYF. The CDR3 DNA follows: TGTGCCAGCAGTGAACGGAATAGCGGGGGCCAAGAGACCCAGTACTTC.

This chain joins TRBV12-3 or TRBV12-4 and TRBJ2-1, with a tentative D call TRBD2 (6 bases). Trimming stripped 4 bases from V and 7 bases from J, with 14 bases between. There are 14 residues in the CDR3. Here the CDR3 reads CASSSAGTLNEQFF. The CDR3 DNA follows: TGTGCCAGCAGTTCAGCCGGGACTTTGAATGAGCAGTTCTTC.

The chain recombines TRBV19 with TRBJ1-1; the match to TRBD1 covers 8 bases. The CDR3 runs to 12 residues. Germline lookup yields CDR1 LNHDA and CDR2 SQIVND (reference sequence). Unmatched junction bases numbered 0, after V lost 3 bases and J lost 6 bases. CDR3 in amino acids: CASSMGQAEAFF. CDR3 DNA: TGTGCCAGTAGTATGGGACAGGCTGAAGCTTTCTTT.

This clonotype has only a few counts. The chain uses TRBV10-3 and TRBJ2-7; the D gene is possibly TRBD1 (5 bases). The CDR3 totals 14 residues. V was clipped by 7 bases and J by 6 bases, with 19 bases between them. Germline V lookup: CDR1 ENHRY, CDR2 SYGVKD. CDR3 amino acids: CAITPGAGWSEQYF. CDR3 coding DNA: TGTGCCATCACCCCTGGGGCAGGGTGGTCCGAGCAGTACTTC.

This sequence joins TRBV4-1 and TRBJ1-2, with unresolved D. The germline V gene has CDR1 MGHRA and CDR2 YSYEKL. This CDR3 is built from 16 residues. The V end was cut by 1 base, the J end by 8 bases, with 20 bases between. CDR3 coding DNA: TGCGCCAGCAGCCAAGGCCCCCCTGGGAGGGCTACAGGCTACACCTTC. Encoded protein: CASSQGPPGRATGYTF.

The chain uses TRBV7-2 and TRBJ2-2; 7 positions agree with TRBD1. The CDR3 sequence is 16 residues long. Per germline, CDR1 SGHTA and CDR2 FQGNSA. J gave up 5 bases and V 2 bases, and 8 bases lay outside the gene matches. Here the CDR3 reads CASSLPTGARTGELFF. In nucleotides, the CDR3 is TGTGCCAGCAGCTTACCAACAGGGGCTAGGACCGGGGAGCTGTTTTTT.

The chain couples TRBV6-2 or TRBV6-3 to TRBJ2-7, with 10 bases matching TRBD1. V lost 5 bases to trimming and J lost 1 base; unmatched junction nucleotides: 8. CDR3 length equals 16 residues. CDR1 and CDR2 from the germline V gene are MNHEY and SVGEGT. CDR3: CASSNPTGGLSYEQYF. The CDR3 DNA reads as TGTGCCAGCAGTAACCCGACAGGGGGCTTGTCCTACGAGCAGTACTTC.

CDR3 loop: CAWSHALTVGEQFF. The CDR3 DNA reads as TGTGCCTGGAGCCACGCTTTGACGGTAGGGGAGCAGTTCTTC. The chain uses TRBV30 and TRBJ2-1; D is ambiguous. Between the trimmed V and J ends, which lost 3 bases and 10 bases, there was a span of 19 bases. CDR3 length: 14 residues. Germline CDR1 GTSNPN, CDR2 SVGIG (reference sequence).

In its sample, this clonotype was seen a few times. The chain links TRBV9 to TRBJ2-3; 7 bases fit TRBD1. The CDR3 is 15 residues long. Germline V gene data show CDR1 as SGDLS and CDR2 as YYNGEE. The ends lost 2 bases at V and 1 base at J; junction bases unmatched: 4. The CDR3 sequence is CASSVQGTGTDTQYF. CDR3 in DNA: TGTGCCAGCAGCGTTCAAGGGACAGGCACAGATACGCAGTATTTT. Looking up the rest from reference TRBV9 and TRBJ2-3 gives the full variable domain: DSGVTQTPKHLITATGQRVTLRCSPRSGDLSVYWYQQSLDQGLQFLIQYYNGEERAKGNILERFSAQQFPDLHSELNLSSLELGDSALYFCASSVQGTGTDTQYFGPGTRLTVL.

This clonotype was detected once. The J gene is TRBJ2-2, the V gene TRBV20-1; D perhaps matches TRBD2 (5 bases). This CDR3 is built from 14 residues. Germline V gives CDR1 DFQATT, CDR2 SNEGSKA (reference sequence). Trimming shortened V by 6 bases and J by 6 bases, and 17 bases separated the two germline ends. CDR3 sequence reads: CSAEQTGYPGELFF. DNA for the CDR3: TGCAGTGCCGAACAGACGGGGTACCCCGGGGAGCTGTTTTTT.

This clonotype was found a few times. The chain employs TRBV20-1 and TRBJ2-1; the D is unclear. Looked up from germline, CDR1 is DFQATT and CDR2 is SNEGSKA (reference sequence). V lost 0 bases to trimming and J lost 9 bases, with 9 bases between them. CDR3 length: 12 residues. CDR3: CSAREGSIEQFF. As DNA, the CDR3 is TGCAGTGCTAGAGAGGGTAGTATTGAGCAGTTCTTC.

This chain uses TRBV10-3 with TRBJ1-1; D is ambiguous. Between the trimmed V and J ends, which lost 3 bases and 5 bases, there was a span of 10 bases. The CDR3 contains 13 residues. From germline, CDR1 is ENHRY and CDR2 SYGVKD. The CDR3 coding sequence is TGTGCCATCAGTGATAGGGTTTTGACTGAAGCTTTCTTT. It yields the protein CAISDRVLTEAFF.

This sequence joins TRBV18 and TRBJ1-5, with D uncertain. V was shortened by 3 bases and J by 0 bases, with 9 bases between the two germline ends. Per germline, CDR1 KGHSH and CDR2 LQKENI. The CDR3 length is 15 residues. CDR3 sequence (DNA): TGTGCCAGCTCACCTGGACCGTTTAGCAATCAGCCCCAGCATTTT. This codes for CASSPGPFSNQPQHF.

This sequence joins TRBV20-1 and TRBJ2-1; 9 bases are shared with TRBD2. With 1 base clipped from V and 0 bases from J, the junction kept 4 bases outside the gene matches. The germline V gene has CDR1 DFQATT and CDR2 SNEGSKA (reference sequence). CDR3 size: 16 residues. This CDR3 reads CSARVGSGSSYNEQFF. The DNA of the CDR3 is TGCAGTGCTAGAGTGGGTAGCGGGAGCTCCTACAATGAGCAGTTCTTC.

This clonotype was picked up one time. The chain is built from TRBV29-1 and TRBJ2-7; D uncertain. The germline CDR1 and CDR2 sequences are SQVTM and ANQGSEA. The V end lost 4 bases, the J end lost 3 bases, and 10 bases lay between the germline ends. The CDR3 contains 12 residues. The CDR3 sequence: CSVGPSDYEQYF. The CDR3 DNA sequence: TGCAGCGTTGGGCCTAGTGACTACGAGCAGTACTTC.

The chain recombines TRBV2 with TRBJ1-5; D not certain. The CDR3 extends over 13 amino acids. V lost 6 bases and J lost 5, with 11 bases in between. Looked up from germline, CDR1 is SNHLY and CDR2 is FYNNEI. Here the CDR3 reads CASSGPWYQPQHF. The DNA for the CDR3 is TGTGCCAGCAGCGGGCCGTGGTATCAGCCCCAGCATTTT.

This clonotype has only a few counts. The chain recombines TRBV18 with TRBJ1-1; D might be TRBD1 (6 bases). Germline-derived CDR1 and CDR2 are KGHSH and LQKENI. This CDR3 has 14 amino acids. The V gene lost 1 base and the J gene lost 4 bases, with 10 bases spanning the gap. The CDR3: CASSPLTGITEAFF. The CDR3 DNA sequence: TGTGCCAGCTCACCACTAACAGGGATCACTGAAGCTTTCTTT.

This clonotype was detected only a few times. The chain uses TRBV6-5 and TRBJ1-2; D remains unclear. The germline gives CDR1 MNHEY, CDR2 SVGAGI. Trimming took 2 bases from V and 2 from J, leaving 12 bases between them. This CDR3 has 15 amino acids. For the CDR3, the DNA is TGTGCCAGCAGTTACAGTGCCGATCAAAACTATGGCTACACCTTC. Protein product: CASSYSADQNYGYTF.

J is TRBJ2-2 and V is TRBV4-1; D is ambiguous. The ends were cut back, 1 base at V and 5 bases at J, with 8 bases in the middle. Germline-derived CDR1 and CDR2 are MGHRA and YSYEKL. This CDR3 has 14 amino acids. CDR3 amino acids: CASSQVPTTGELFF. In DNA, the CDR3 is TGCGCCAGCAGCCAAGTTCCTACAACCGGGGAGCTGTTTTTT.